Each of the 32 T cell receptor beta chains below was sequenced from the same sample in a study of ipilimumab plus nivolumab after autologous stem cell transplantation. Repertoires were generated with immunoSEQ multiplex PCR, while TCRdb's copy carries only in-frame clones and drops some. The top ten clones hold more than 9% of a sample with more than 12,000 clones, 65% to 80% of them seen once. Sequencing used PBMCs, obtained in a trial of ipilimumab plus nivolumab as post-transplant consolidation. The receptor source for this set is a male donor with primary mediastinal lymphoma.

The chain couples TRBV28 to TRBJ1-2; D remains ambiguous. V was pared by 11 bases and J by 4 bases, with 17 bases between. The CDR3 loop spans 13 amino acids. Germline-derived CDR1 and CDR2 are MDHEN and SYDVKM. The CDR3: CASGLPDLYGYTF. DNA of the CDR3: TGTGCCTCCGGACTGCCTGATCTCTATGGCTACACCTTC.

V gene TRBV10-2 combines with J gene TRBJ1-3; D gene unclear. The CDR3 contains 15 residues. Trimming shortened V by 3 bases and J by 0 bases, and 9 bases separated the two germline ends. Per germline, CDR1 WSHSY and CDR2 SAAADI. The CDR3, as DNA: TGCGCCAGCAGTGACGAGGGATACTCTGGAAACACCATATATTTT. This translates into CASSDEGYSGNTIYF.

The J gene is TRBJ1-3, the V gene TRBV9; a possible D gene is TRBD1 (5 bases). Germline loops: CDR1 SGDLS, CDR2 YYNGEE. The CDR3 is 16 amino acids. Trimming cost V 3 bases and J 0 bases, with 13 bases left between them. The CDR3 is CASSAGPNSSGNTIYF. As DNA, the CDR3 is TGTGCCAGCAGCGCAGGGCCTAACTCCTCTGGAAACACCATATATTTT. Looking up the rest from reference TRBV9 and TRBJ1-3 gives the full variable domain: DSGVTQTPKHLITATGQRVTLRCSPRSGDLSVYWYQQSLDQGLQFLIQYYNGEERAKGNILERFSAQQFPDLHSELNLSSLELGDSALYFCASSAGPNSSGNTIYFGEGSWLTVV.

The V and J genes are TRBV5-8 and TRBJ2-1, with unresolved D. Germline V gene lookup returns CDR1 SGHTS and CDR2 YDEGEE. The V end lost 1 base, the J end lost 0 bases, and 11 bases lay between the germline ends. This CDR3 comprises 16 residues. CDR3 sequence reads: CASSLPGSYSYNEQFF. DNA of the CDR3: TGTGCCAGCAGCTTGCCGGGCTCTTACTCCTACAATGAGCAGTTCTTC.

This clone came up once. This chain connects TRBV27 to TRBJ2-7; no clear D gene. Trimming took off 5 bases at V and 0 bases at J, with 8 bases between the two ends. The length of the CDR3 is 13 residues. The V gene's germline CDR1 is MNHEY and CDR2 SMNVEV (reference sequence). The CDR3: CASSPYDSYEQYF. CDR3 coding DNA: TGTGCCAGCAGTCCATACGACTCCTACGAGCAGTACTTC.

CDR3 coding DNA: TGTGCCAGCAGCTTAAGGGTTTTCGGTGGCCTCGGCGATGAGCAGCCCCAGCATTTT. Its protein is CASSLRVFGGLGDEQPQHF. The chain has TRBV7-3 and TRBJ1-5, with no clear D. The CDR3 totals 19 residues. V was pared by 1 base and J by 7 bases, with 26 bases between. Germline loops: CDR1 SGHTA, CDR2 FQGTGA.

The rearrangement links TRBV7-3 to TRBJ2-1; D tentatively reads TRBD1 or TRBD2 (5 bases each). V was pared by 6 bases and J by 8 bases, with 14 bases between. The germline V gene has CDR1 SGHTA and CDR2 FQGTGA. CDR3 length: 13 residues. CDR3 sequence (DNA): TGTGCCAGCAGTCGGGAAGTCAGGGATGAGCAGTTCTTC. This gives the protein CASSREVRDEQFF.

This chain uses TRBV4-1 with TRBJ2-5; D is perhaps TRBD2 (6 bases). Trimming left V 5 bases short and J 2 bases short, with 24 bases between. Germline V CDR1 and CDR2: MGHRA, YSYEKL. The CDR3 totals 18 residues. The CDR3 sequence: CASSAREGGSTLQETQYF. DNA of the CDR3: TGCGCCAGCAGCGCCCGGGAAGGAGGGTCTACGTTACAAGAGACCCAGTACTTC.

Regarding this clone: The junction departs from germline at one end; a sequencing error may be responsible. The chain joins TRBV6-5 to TRBJ2-7; 8 nucleotides line up with TRBD1. The length of the CDR3 is 13 residues. Looked up from germline, CDR1 is MNHEY and CDR2 is SVGAGI. DNA of the CDR3: TGTGCCAGCAGCGGACAGGGTAACTACGAGCATTACTTC. Its translation: CASSGQGNYEHYF.

J is TRBJ2-5 and V is TRBV11-3; TRBD2 is a possible D gene (5 bases). The CDR3 covers 14 residues. The germline V gene encodes CDR1 SGHNT and CDR2 YENEEA. V dropped 1 base and J dropped 5 bases, with 11 bases sitting between them. CDR3 bases: TGTGCCAGCAGCTTAGGGGGAGTCGGGGAGACCCAGTACTTC. Its translation: CASSLGGVGETQYF.

The CDR3: CASSLGQLYNEQFF. In DNA, the CDR3 is TGCGCCAGCAGCTTGGGACAGCTCTACAATGAGCAGTTCTTC. The chain links TRBV5-1 to TRBJ2-1; tentative D call: TRBD1 (5 bases). The CDR3 extends over 14 amino acids. Deletions cut 0 bases from V and 3 bases from J, with 7 bases between. The V gene's germline CDR1 is SGHRS and CDR2 YFSETQ.

There are a few counts of this clone. This chain links TRBV6-1 with TRBJ2-1, with 7 bases identical to TRBD2. With V trimmed by 3 bases and J by 2 bases, 7 bases remained unmatched. Germline CDR1 is MNHNS and CDR2 is SASEGT. There are 16 residues in the CDR3. The chain's CDR3 is CASSERLAGTYNEQFF. The CDR3 region has the DNA TGTGCCAGCAGTGAGCGACTAGCTGGCACCTACAATGAGCAGTTCTTC.

Comment on this clone: This is likely an artifact of a read error, given a far larger clone one base away. V is TRBV11-2 and J is TRBJ1-1; D remains unclear. The CDR3 loop spans 14 amino acids. CDR1 SGHAT and CDR2 FQNNGV come from the germline V gene. Trimming stripped 0 bases from V and 7 bases from J, with 12 bases between. CDR3 in amino acids: CASSLDKMGIEAFF. The CDR3 nucleotides read TGTGCCAGCAGCTTAGATAAAATGGGCATTGAAGCTTTCTTT.

V and J are TRBV12-2 and TRBJ2-1; the DNA was not used to check the table's D call, TRBD2. TRBV12-2 is tagged as a pseudogene. The CDR3 totals 16 residues. CDR3 in DNA: TGTGCAAGTCGCTCCCAATTCACTAGCGGTTTCAATGAGCAGTTCTTC. Translation gives CASRSQFTSGFNEQFF.

The sample holds a few counts of this clone. The V call is TRBV15, the J call TRBJ2-1, with TRBD1 matching 9 bases. Trimming removed 6 bases from V and 6 bases from J; junction bases left unmatched: 6. The CDR3 is made up of 14 amino acids. Germline assignment: CDR1 LNHNV and CDR2 YYDKDF (reference sequence). The CDR3 nucleotides read TGTGCCACCAGAGGGGACAGGGCCCTCAATGAGCAGTTCTTC. Translated, it gives CATRGDRALNEQFF.

The chain links TRBV13 to TRBJ2-3, with D unclear. The V and J ends lost 5 bases and 0 bases respectively, with 15 bases between them. This CDR3 is built from 16 residues. CDR1 is PRHDT and CDR2 is FYEKMQ in the germline V gene (reference sequence). This CDR3 is CASSPFEPDSTDTQYF. CDR3 coding DNA: TGTGCCAGCAGCCCCTTTGAGCCGGATAGCACAGATACGCAGTATTTT.

The chain uses TRBV9 and TRBJ2-5, with D hard to call. From germline, CDR1 is SGDLS and CDR2 YYNGEE. The CDR3 length is 14 residues. Trimming shortened V by 0 bases and J by 1 base, and 7 bases separated the two germline ends. CDR3 in DNA: TGTGCCAGCAGCGTAGGATTTTTCCAAGAGACCCAGTACTTC. Translated, it gives CASSVGFFQETQYF.

The J gene is TRBJ1-6, the V gene TRBV5-6; TRBD1 aligns across 8 bases. With 2 bases clipped from V and 10 bases from J, the junction kept 11 bases outside the gene matches. CDR3 size: 16 residues. Germline CDR1 SGHDT, CDR2 YYEEEE. CDR3 sequence (DNA): TGTGCCAGCAGCTTCGAATCCGGGACAGGCGGATCACCCCTCCACTTT. It codes for CASSFESGTGGSPLHF.

The J gene is TRBJ2-2, the V gene TRBV5-1; 7 positions agree with TRBD1. V gave up 3 bases and J gave up 1 base; unmatched junction bases: 0. Germline V gene data show CDR1 as SGHRS and CDR2 as YFSETQ. CDR3 length: 14 amino acids. CDR3 DNA: TGCGCCAGCAGCTGGACAGGGAACACCGGGGAGCTGTTTTTT. The encoded protein is CASSWTGNTGELFF.

The gene calls are TRBV15 and TRBJ2-5; TRBD2 might be the D (6 bases). TRBJ2-7 explains the end of the DNA better; the J call may be wrong. Per germline, CDR1 LNHNV and CDR2 YYDKDF (reference sequence). The CDR3 has 15 residues. The CDR3 coding sequence is TGTGCCACCAGCAGAGAGCGGGGAGTTAACTACGAGCAGTACTTC. Translation: CATSRERGVNYEQYF.

The chain has TRBV4-1 and TRBJ2-3, with 12 bases identical to TRBD2. The germline CDR1 and CDR2 sequences are MGHRA and YSYEKL. The length of the CDR3 is 20 residues. V was clipped by 0 bases and J by 6 bases; unmatched bases: 16. The CDR3 DNA follows: TGCGCCAGCAGCCAAGAAAGAAGTATGCTAGCGGGAGGGCCTGGGGATACGCAGTATTTT. Protein sequence: CASSQERSMLAGGPGDTQYF.

The J gene is TRBJ1-5, the V gene TRBV27, with 9 bases identical to TRBD1. The CDR3 has 14 amino acids. The V segment lost 5 bases and the J segment 5 bases; nucleotides outside the gene matches: 4. Germline V CDR1 and CDR2: MNHEY, SMNVEV (reference sequence). The CDR3, as DNA: TGTGCCAGCAGTACTACAGGGGGCCATCAGCCCCAGCATTTT. It translates to CASSTTGGHQPQHF.

This rearrangement joins TRBV7-8 to TRBJ2-7, with D unresolved. The CDR3 totals 13 residues. Trimming left V 5 bases short and J 3 bases short, with 11 bases between. CDR1 and CDR2 from the germline V gene are SGHVS and FQNEAQ. The CDR3: CASSKNPLYEQYF. In DNA form, the CDR3 reads TGTGCCAGCAGCAAGAACCCCCTCTACGAGCAGTACTTC.

This clone was seen a single time. This chain uses TRBV6-5 with TRBJ2-7; no clear D gene. The ends were cut back, 5 bases at V and 8 bases at J, with 7 bases in the middle. From germline, CDR1 is MNHEY and CDR2 SVGAGI. The CDR3 contains 10 residues. CDR3 loop: CASSVGKQYF. In DNA, the CDR3 is TGTGCCAGCAGTGTGGGGAAGCAGTACTTC.

The rearrangement joins TRBV6-5 to TRBJ2-7; TRBD1 matches at 8 bases. The CDR3 has 13 amino acids. The V segment lost 9 bases and the J segment 5 bases; nucleotides outside the gene matches: 9. Germline V lookup: CDR1 MNHEY, CDR2 SVGAGI. The CDR3 region has the DNA TGTGCCAGTACTGGGTCAGGGGGCCACGAGCAGTACTTC. Its translation is CASTGSGGHEQYF.

The chain links TRBV5-6 to TRBJ2-5, with 13 bases that match TRBD2. The CDR3 length is 17 residues. CDR1 SGHDT and CDR2 YYEEEE come from the germline V gene. Losses at the gene ends were 0 bases for V and 4 bases for J; bases not matched to a gene: 6. In nucleotides, the CDR3 is TGTGCCAGCAGCTTGGCCATACTAGCGGGGGGGAGAGAGACCCAGTACTTC. Protein: CASSLAILAGGRETQYF.

V and J are TRBV27 and TRBJ2-5, with 7 bases aligning to TRBD1. Germline loops: CDR1 MNHEY, CDR2 SMNVEV (reference sequence). V dropped 5 bases and J dropped 5; count of bases not matched to a gene: 8. CDR3 size: 14 residues. CDR3 coding DNA: TGTGCCAGCAGTCCGACAGGGCCGCGTGAGACCCAGTACTTC. This translates into CASSPTGPRETQYF.

The rearrangement uses TRBV30 and TRBJ2-7; 9 bases are a match to TRBD2. With 2 bases clipped from V and 3 bases from J, the junction kept 8 bases outside the gene matches. Germline V CDR1 and CDR2: GTSNPN, SVGIG (reference sequence). The CDR3 is made up of 15 amino acids. The CDR3: CAWSTGTSLFYEQYF. The CDR3 DNA follows: TGTGCCTGGAGTACCGGGACTAGCTTATTCTACGAGCAGTACTTC.

The chain links TRBV28 to TRBJ2-4; D might be TRBD1 (5 bases). V was trimmed by 6 bases and J by 2 bases, leaving 5 bases between them. Per germline, CDR1 MDHEN and CDR2 SYDVKM. This CDR3 is built from 12 residues. CDR3 residues: CASRDTKNIQYF. The CDR3 nucleotides are TGTGCCAGCAGGGACACCAAAAACATTCAGTACTTC.

The chain recombines TRBV7-9 with TRBJ1-4, with no clear D. Germline loops: CDR1 SEHNR, CDR2 FQNEAQ (reference sequence). The germline V and J ends were trimmed by 2 bases and 8 bases, with 12 bases remaining between them. There are 14 residues in the CDR3. The CDR3 here is CASSLRQSGEKLFF. CDR3 DNA: TGTGCCAGCAGCTTAAGGCAGTCGGGAGAAAAACTGTTTTTT.

In its sample, this clone is medium-sized. The gene calls are TRBV21-1 and TRBJ2-1; TRBD1 was called by the table and not checked on the DNA. TRBV21-1 is a documented pseudogene. There are 18 residues in the CDR3. CDR3 nucleotides: TGTGCCAGCAGCGCCAGTTCCGAGGGGACAGGGCTCTACAATGAGCAGTTCTTC. Amino acid sequence: CASSASSEGTGLYNEQFF.

The gene calls are TRBV11-2 and TRBJ2-7; maybe TRBD2 (7 bases). CDR3 length: 17 amino acids. V was cut by 5 bases and J by 2 bases, with 22 bases left in between. Per the germline V gene, CDR1 is SGHAT and CDR2 is FQNNGV. CDR3 coding DNA: TGTGCCAGCAGCCCTATTAACCGGGGGGCCGGGACCTACGAGCAGTACTTC. Translation: CASSPINRGAGTYEQYF.